A single sample is the source of the 27 T cell receptor beta chains below, sequenced in a study of shared clonotypes between healthy human individuals. Clones were read by immunoSEQ multiplex PCR, and TCRdb kept only the in-frame ones, dropping some. Among just over 2,000,000 clones listed, 85% to 95% were seen once. The material sequenced was naive CD4+ T cells sorted from blood. Subset described: CD45RA+ positively selected. The receptors here all came from a man between 18 and 35 years old in good health.

This rearrangement joins TRBV9 to TRBJ1-2; no reliable D call. Looked up from germline, CDR1 is SGDLS and CDR2 is YYNGEE. The length of the CDR3 is 13 residues. V lost 3 bases, J lost 2 bases, and 8 bases lay in between. CDR3 sequence: CASSAGRNYGYTF. The CDR3 coding sequence is TGTGCCAGCAGCGCAGGACGGAACTATGGCTACACCTTC.

The J gene is TRBJ2-7, the V gene TRBV6-5, with a tentative D call TRBD1 (6 bases). Germline CDR1 MNHEY, CDR2 SVGAGI. CDR3 length: 15 residues. V lost 6 bases and J lost 5, with 20 bases in between. The CDR3 is CASSLQGPLLNEQYF. For the CDR3, the DNA is TGTGCCAGCAGCCTCCAGGGGCCTCTCCTGAACGAGCAGTACTTC.

The J gene is TRBJ2-2, the V gene TRBV2; the D is unclear. The CDR3 covers 12 residues. Trimming removed 6 bases at V and 6 bases at J, with 8 bases between. Per the germline V gene, CDR1 is SNHLY and CDR2 is FYNNEI. The CDR3 sequence is CASRAGAGELFF. The DNA of the CDR3 is TGTGCCAGCAGGGCTGGGGCCGGGGAGCTGTTTTTT.

This chain connects TRBV28 to TRBJ1-2; 7 bases fit TRBD1. Germline assignment: CDR1 MDHEN and CDR2 SYDVKM. With 5 bases clipped from V and 4 bases from J, the junction kept 13 bases outside the gene matches. The CDR3 loop spans 16 amino acids. CDR3 nucleotides: TGTGCCAGCAGTCAAAAGATGGGACAGAACCTCTATGGCTACACCTTC. Translated, it gives CASSQKMGQNLYGYTF.

V is TRBV18 and J is TRBJ1-3, with 9 bases aligning to TRBD1. In germline, CDR1 is KGHSH, CDR2 LQKENI. This CDR3 has 20 amino acids. V lost 4 bases, J lost 1 base, and 17 bases stayed unmatched. The CDR3 DNA follows: TGTGCCAGCTCACTAGAGGGACAGGGCCCGAAAGTCTTGTCTGGAAACACCATATATTTT. This sequence encodes CASSLEGQGPKVLSGNTIYF. The full variable domain, completed using reference TRBV18 and TRBJ1-3, is NAGVMQNPRHLVRRRGQEARLRCSPMKGHSHVYWYRQLPEEGLKFMVYLQKENIIDESGMPKERFSAEFPKEGPSILRIQQVVRGDSAAYFCASSLEGQGPKVLSGNTIYFGEGSWLTVV.

The CDR3 nucleotides are TGTGCTAGTGGTTCCGGACTAGCGGGAGTTGATACGCAGTATTTT. Translation gives CASGSGLAGVDTQYF. This chain links TRBV12-5 with TRBJ2-3, with TRBD2 matching over 13 bases. The germline V gene has CDR1 LGHNT and CDR2 FRNRAP. The CDR3 spans 15 residues. V was pared by 4 bases and J by 6 bases, with 4 bases of the junction left unmatched.

The rearrangement uses TRBV7-6 and TRBJ2-7; D is ambiguous. Germline CDR1 is SGHVS and CDR2 is FNYEAQ. CDR3 length equals 13 residues. The V gene lost 5 bases and the J gene lost 0 bases, with 8 bases spanning the gap. The chain's CDR3 is CASSPWTSYEQYF. CDR3 nucleotide sequence: TGTGCCAGCAGCCCCTGGACCTCCTACGAGCAGTACTTC.

The J gene is TRBJ2-3, the V gene TRBV10-3; TRBD1 is a possible D gene (6 bases). The length of the CDR3 is 17 residues. Germline loops: CDR1 ENHRY, CDR2 SYGVKD. With 6 bases removed from V and 2 bases from J, the gap between germline ends came to 21 bases. The CDR3: CAISAGDKEGVTDTQYF. The CDR3 nucleotides are TGTGCCATCAGCGCCGGGGACAAAGAGGGAGTCACAGATACGCAGTATTTT.

The rearrangement links TRBV7-2 to TRBJ2-7; D possibly corresponds to TRBD1 (6 bases). Trimming removed 3 bases from V and 5 bases from J, with 14 bases in between. The germline V gene has CDR1 SGHTA and CDR2 FQGNSA. This CDR3 region has 14 residues. CDR3 nucleotides: TGTGCCAGCAGCTTGGGTCAGGGGTCCCACGAGCAGTACTTC. It encodes CASSLGQGSHEQYF.

Turning to this clone: Other DNA variants within this sample encode the same CDR3. V gene TRBV10-3 combines with J gene TRBJ2-1; D unresolved. Germline values: CDR1 ENHRY, CDR2 SYGVKD. V lost 3 bases and J 10 bases, leaving 4 bases between the germline ends. The CDR3 length is 10 residues. The CDR3 spells CAISDGEQFF. Here the CDR3 DNA reads TGTGCCATCAGTGACGGAGAGCAGTTCTTC.

This clone has a single count. The chain combines TRBV10-3 with TRBJ2-3; possible D gene TRBD1, 6 bases. Trimming cost V 6 bases and J 4 bases, with 17 bases left between them. The germline CDR1 and CDR2 sequences are ENHRY and SYGVKD. The CDR3 length is 15 residues. The CDR3: CAISPSGGWADTQYF. The CDR3 DNA is TGTGCCATCAGCCCCTCTGGGGGCTGGGCAGATACGCAGTATTTT.

This chain connects TRBV29-1 to TRBJ2-3; 8 bases fit TRBD2. The ends lost 5 bases at V and 1 base at J; junction bases unmatched: 2. Germline CDR1 reads SQVTM; CDR2 reads ANQGSEA. This CDR3 has 13 residues. The chain's CDR3 is CSVRRGGTDTQYF. In DNA form, the CDR3 reads TGCAGCGTTAGGCGGGGGGGCACAGATACGCAGTATTTT.

The chain links TRBV4-3 to TRBJ2-3; no clear D gene. The CDR3 is 13 residues long. The V end lost 1 base, the J end lost 5 bases, and 7 bases lay between the germline ends. Germline loops: CDR1 LGHNA, CDR2 YSLEER. The CDR3 region has the DNA TGCGCCAGCAGCCAAGGGTGGGAAGATACGCAGTATTTT. Translation: CASSQGWEDTQYF.

This sequence joins TRBV9 and TRBJ2-2; D remains ambiguous. The CDR3 consists of 13 residues. The V gene's germline CDR1 is SGDLS and CDR2 YYNGEE. Trimming stripped 1 base from V and 5 bases from J, with 6 bases between. CDR3 amino acids: CASSVSRTGELFF. The CDR3 coding sequence is TGTGCCAGCAGCGTATCTAGGACCGGGGAGCTGTTTTTT.

CDR3 DNA: TGTGCCAGCAGCGGCCCCCAGGACAGGGCGGGAGGCTACACCTTC. Residues: CASSGPQDRAGGYTF. The V call is TRBV11-2, the J call TRBJ1-2; TRBD1 aligns across 8 bases. The CDR3 has 15 residues. V lost 5 bases to trimming and J lost 8 bases; unmatched junction nucleotides: 13. Germline V gene sequence: CDR1 SGHAT, CDR2 FQNNGV. Using reference TRBV11-2 and TRBJ1-2 for the parts outside the CDR3, the full variable domain is EAGVAQSPRYKIIEKRQSVAFWCNPISGHATLYWYQQILGQGPKLLIQFQNNGVVDDSQLPKDRFSAERLKGVDSTLKIQPAKLEDSAVYLCASSGPQDRAGGYTFGSGTRLTVV.

The rearrangement links TRBV25-1 to TRBJ1-2; a possible D gene is TRBD1 (6 bases). The CDR3 contains 12 residues. Germline V gives CDR1 MGHDK, CDR2 SYGVNS. V was trimmed by 6 bases and J by 8 bases, leaving 13 bases between them. CDR3 loop: CASRGRGLGYTF. CDR3 coding DNA: TGTGCCAGCAGGGGCAGGGGATTAGGCTACACCTTC.

CDR3 sequence: CAWSVLANTIYF. The DNA for the CDR3 is TGTGCCTGGAGTGTACTCGCAAACACCATATATTTT. The rearrangement joins TRBV30 to TRBJ1-3, with unresolved D. Looked up from germline, CDR1 is GTSNPN and CDR2 is SVGIG (reference sequence). There are 12 residues in the CDR3. The V end was cut by 0 bases, the J end by 6 bases, with 6 bases between.

CDR3 in amino acids: CASSHLNIGGYTGELFF. In DNA, the CDR3 is TGTGCCAGCAGTCACCTAAACATCGGGGGCTACACCGGGGAGCTGTTTTTT. V is TRBV7-9 and J is TRBJ2-2; D may match TRBD1 or TRBD2 (6 bases each). Per the germline V gene, CDR1 is SEHNR and CDR2 is FQNEAQ (reference sequence). With 6 bases removed from V and 3 bases from J, the gap between germline ends came to 20 bases. The CDR3 extends over 17 amino acids.

The chain joins TRBV19 to TRBJ2-6, with a tentative D call TRBD2 (6 bases). V lost 4 bases, J lost 1 base, and 8 bases lay in between. Germline CDR1 reads LNHDA; CDR2 reads SQIVND (reference sequence). CDR3 size: 15 residues. CDR3 protein: CASSSGVSGANVLTF. The CDR3 nucleotides are TGTGCCAGTAGTAGCGGGGTGTCTGGGGCCAACGTCCTGACTTTC.

The genes are TRBV5-1 and TRBJ2-2; 9 bases agree with TRBD2. Germline-derived CDR1 and CDR2 are SGHRS and YFSETQ. Unmatched junction bases numbered 8, after V lost 4 bases and J lost 4 bases. The CDR3 extends over 16 amino acids. The CDR3 coding sequence is TGCGCCAGCAGCGCCATAGCGGGGGACTCCACCGGGGAGCTGTTTTTT. This translates into CASSAIAGDSTGELFF.

This clone appeared a single time. The chain employs TRBV25-1 and TRBJ1-4; maybe TRBD1 (5 bases). With 4 bases removed from V and 7 bases from J, the gap between germline ends came to 13 bases. The CDR3 has 14 amino acids. CDR1 is MGHDK and CDR2 is SYGVNS in the germline V gene. CDR3 nucleotides: TGTGCCAGCAGTGGGGGACTCCGGCGTGAAAAACTGTTTTTT. Protein product: CASSGGLRREKLFF.

This rearrangement joins TRBV2 to TRBJ2-5; D is unclear. V was clipped by 6 bases and J by 3 bases, with 8 bases between them. The CDR3 sequence is 12 residues long. Germline V gene data show CDR1 as SNHLY and CDR2 as FYNNEI. Written as DNA, the CDR3 is TGTGCCAGCAGGAGTGGGAAAGAGACCCAGTACTTC. This translates into CASRSGKETQYF.

The gene calls are TRBV25-1 and TRBJ1-1; D remains unclear. CDR1 and CDR2 (germline): MGHDK, SYGVNS. Between the trimmed V and J ends, which lost 5 bases and 5 bases, there was a span of 12 bases. The CDR3 has 13 residues. This chain's CDR3 is CASSFGSGTEAFF. CDR3 sequence (DNA): TGTGCCAGCAGTTTCGGGAGTGGTACTGAAGCTTTCTTT.

The rearrangement uses TRBV19 and TRBJ1-5; 8 nucleotides agree with TRBD1. CDR1 and CDR2 from the germline V gene are LNHDA and SQIVND (reference sequence). V shed 6 bases and J 10 bases; nucleotides not matched to a gene: 14. The CDR3 sequence is 15 residues long. CDR3 nucleotide sequence: TGTGCCAGTAGCCCCAGGGGACAGGCCGGGCTCCCCCAGCATTTT. Translation gives CASSPRGQAGLPQHF.

The rearrangement links TRBV7-9 to TRBJ1-3; D unresolved. The germline V gene encodes CDR1 SEHNR and CDR2 FQNEAQ (reference sequence). Trimming took off 6 bases at V and 4 bases at J, with 13 bases between the two ends. The CDR3 contains 14 residues. The CDR3 DNA is TGTGCCAGCAGTTTTCGAGCGGGCGGAAACACCATATATTTT. Translation: CASSFRAGGNTIYF.

The chain recombines TRBV19 with TRBJ2-4; either TRBD1 or TRBD2 may fit D (5 bases each). This CDR3 is built from 16 residues. Per germline, CDR1 LNHDA and CDR2 SQIVND (reference sequence). Trimming took off 5 bases at V and 0 bases at J, with 14 bases between the two ends. The CDR3 reads CASSVSGTAAKNIQYF. In nucleotides, the CDR3 is TGTGCCAGTAGTGTATCCGGGACGGCAGCCAAAAACATTCAGTACTTC.

The sample holds one count of this clone. The rearrangement uses TRBV7-2 and TRBJ1-2; no firm D call. Trimming stripped 5 bases from V and 6 bases from J, with 10 bases between. The CDR3 has 12 amino acids. The germline V gene encodes CDR1 SGHTA and CDR2 FQGNSA. CDR3 amino acids: CASSLNAHGYTF. CDR3 nucleotide sequence: TGTGCCAGCAGCCTGAATGCCCATGGCTACACCTTC.